Each of the 15 T cell receptor beta chains below was sequenced from the same sample in a study of shared clonotypes between healthy human individuals. The naive CD8 population came from CD45RO-negative cells selected for CCR7, without terminally differentiated effector memory CD45RA+ cells. Clones were sequenced by immunoSEQ multiplex PCR, and TCRdb holds only the in-frame ones, with some missing. The sample holds around 560,000 clones; approximately 95% are singletons and the top ten take approximately 0.11%. Material for sequencing was naive CD8+ T cells sorted from blood. These receptors were obtained from a young woman in good health.

This sequence joins TRBV7-8 and TRBJ2-7, with 8 bases lining up with TRBD2. The CDR3 spans 18 residues. Germline V gene sequence: CDR1 SGHVS, CDR2 FQNEAQ. V lost 4 bases, J lost 5 bases, and 19 bases stayed unmatched. The CDR3 sequence: CASSSFGRGPGGVNEQYF. DNA for the CDR3: TGTGCCAGCAGCTCTTTCGGGCGGGGTCCGGGAGGGGTAAACGAGCAGTACTTC.

The gene calls are TRBV5-1 and TRBJ2-7; 10 bases are shared with TRBD2. J lost 3 bases, V lost 3 bases, and 9 bases had no gene match. The CDR3 has 16 amino acids. The germline gives CDR1 SGHRS, CDR2 YFSETQ. CDR3 amino acids: CASSSPLAGHVYEQYF. CDR3 DNA sequence: TGCGCCAGCAGCTCTCCACTAGCGGGGCACGTCTACGAGCAGTACTTC.

V usage is TRBV6-6 and J usage is TRBJ2-7; D may match TRBD1 or TRBD2 (6 bases each). Trimming took off 7 bases at V and 0 bases at J, with 13 bases between the two ends. The CDR3 is 14 residues long. CDR1 MNHNY and CDR2 SVGAGI come from the germline V gene (reference sequence). The CDR3 here is CASTQGGSSYEQYF. The CDR3 DNA sequence: TGTGCCAGCACCCAAGGGGGGAGCTCCTACGAGCAGTACTTC.

The chain recombines TRBV9 with TRBJ2-5; 8 bases fit TRBD2. CDR1 is SGDLS and CDR2 is YYNGEE in the germline V gene. The J segment lost 4 bases and the V segment lost 4 bases, leaving 6 bases of the junction unmatched. This CDR3 has 14 residues. CDR3 loop: CASSRWTSTETQYF. Written as DNA, the CDR3 is TGTGCCAGCAGCCGGTGGACTAGCACAGAGACCCAGTACTTC.

The chain joins TRBV4-1 to TRBJ2-2; 13 nucleotides align to TRBD2. V trimming: 4 bases; J trimming: 3 bases; junction bases outside the gene matches: 8. Germline CDR1 reads MGHRA; CDR2 reads YSYEKL. This CDR3 spans 18 amino acids. DNA for the CDR3: TGCGCCAGCAGCCTACGGACTAGCGGGAGCATGGACACCGGGGAGCTGTTTTTT. Its translation is CASSLRTSGSMDTGELFF.

J is TRBJ2-2 and V is TRBV27; maybe TRBD1 (6 bases). Germline CDR1 and CDR2: MNHEY and SMNVEV (reference sequence). Trimming stripped 2 bases from V and 0 bases from J, with 7 bases between. The CDR3 is 15 residues long. The CDR3 region is CASSLQGSNTGELFF. CDR3 nucleotide sequence: TGTGCCAGCAGTTTACAGGGGTCGAACACCGGGGAGCTGTTTTTT.

The chain has TRBV4-1 and TRBJ2-7; 11 positions match TRBD1. This CDR3 is built from 15 residues. The V gene's germline CDR1 is MGHRA and CDR2 YSYEKL. Losses at the gene ends were 3 bases for V and 5 bases for J; bases not matched to a gene: 6. The CDR3 DNA follows: TGCGCCAGCAGCCAGTTCGGGACAGGGGGGGACGAGCAGTACTTC. It yields the protein CASSQFGTGGDEQYF.

J is TRBJ2-5 and V is TRBV19, with D maybe TRBD2 (6 bases). The CDR3 sequence is 17 residues long. With 5 bases removed from V and 2 bases from J, the gap between germline ends came to 21 bases. Germline lookup yields CDR1 LNHDA and CDR2 SQIVND (reference sequence). This chain's CDR3 is CASSSLGGLDIQETQYF. The CDR3 bases are TGTGCCAGTAGTTCGTTGGGAGGCCTAGATATTCAAGAGACCCAGTACTTC. Full variable domain (missing parts from reference TRBV19 and TRBJ2-5): DGGITQSPKYLFRKEGQNVTLSCEQNLNHDAMYWYRQDPGQGLRLIYYSQIVNDFQKGDIAEGYSVSREKKESFPLTVTSAQKNPTAFYLCASSSLGGLDIQETQYFGPGTRLLVL.

The V gene is TRBV11-2, the J gene TRBJ1-6; D is ambiguous. V was clipped by 5 bases and J by 0 bases, with 14 bases between them. From germline, CDR1 is SGHAT and CDR2 FQNNGV. This CDR3 region has 17 residues. The CDR3 sequence: CASSQHRISSYNSPLHF. The CDR3 DNA is TGTGCCAGCAGCCAACACCGAATAAGCTCCTATAATTCACCCCTCCACTTT.

The CDR3 nucleotides read TGTGCCAGCACCCCGTCCCGGGCTAGCTCCTACGAGCAGTACTTC. This codes for CASTPSRASSYEQYF. The chain links TRBV7-2 to TRBJ2-5; D is undetermined. The tail of the sequence fits TRBJ2-7 better, so the J call may be wrong. This CDR3 is 15 amino acids long. Germline V gene sequence: CDR1 SGHTA, CDR2 FQGNSA.

The chain joins TRBV14 to TRBJ2-1; 8 bases map to TRBD1. CDR3 size: 16 residues. Germline-derived CDR1 and CDR2 are SGHDN and FVKESK. J gave up 4 bases and V 4 bases, and 9 bases lay outside the gene matches. CDR3 DNA sequence: TGTGCCAGCAGCCTCCAACAGGGGGAAAGGTACAATGAGCAGTTCTTC. Translated: CASSLQQGERYNEQFF.

In regard to this clone: Other DNA sequences from this sample encode an identical CDR3 as well. The chain joins TRBV2 to TRBJ2-7; no clear D gene. The CDR3 is 12 residues long. The germline V and J ends were trimmed by 8 bases and 0 bases, with 8 bases remaining between them. Germline V CDR1 and CDR2: SNHLY, FYNNEI. The CDR3 loop is CASRSSSYEQYF. CDR3 DNA: TGTGCCAGCCGCTCCAGCTCCTACGAGCAGTACTTC.

Turning to this clone: The same CDR3 arises from other DNA sequences in this sample as well. The chain is built from TRBV9 and TRBJ2-7; the match to TRBD2 covers 8 bases. Germline V CDR1 and CDR2: SGDLS, YYNGEE. The CDR3 is made up of 14 amino acids. Losses at the gene ends were 0 bases for V and 4 bases for J; bases not matched to a gene: 3. CDR3 protein: CASSVGTSGYEQYF. CDR3 bases: TGTGCCAGCAGCGTAGGTACTAGCGGTTACGAGCAGTACTTC.

The chain has TRBV7-7 and TRBJ2-5; no firm D call. CDR3 length equals 12 residues. Trimming shortened V by 11 bases and J by 3 bases, and 13 bases separated the two germline ends. Per the germline V gene, CDR1 is SSHAT and CDR2 is FNYEAQ (reference sequence). CDR3 amino acids: CASKGLEETQYF. The DNA for the CDR3 is TGTGCCTCAAAAGGCCTCGAAGAGACCCAGTACTTC.

As for this clone: In this CDR3 the conserved last residue, phenylalanine or tryptophan, is missing, so a read error is likely. The V gene is TRBV5-1, the J gene TRBJ1-2, with 9 bases that match TRBD1. The CDR3 runs to 13 residues. V trimming: 4 bases; J trimming: 4 bases; junction bases outside the gene matches: 2. CDR1 is SGHRS, CDR2 YFSETQ, per germline. CDR3 in amino acids: CASSPDRGYGYTL. The CDR3 DNA sequence: TGCGCCAGCAGCCCGGACAGGGGCTATGGCTACACCTTA.